This T cell receptor beta chain emerged from a study of blood T cell repertoires in COVID-19. Study as a whole: There were acute and convalescent COVID-19 samples, and they came from the United States, Italy and Spain. Sources were T cells, B-cell-depleted T cells, or PBMCs; the material itself was cDNA or gDNA.

Original analysis: Reference gene primer amplification yielded estimated nucleated cell counts. Profiling relied on immunoSEQ multiplex PCR, and the TCRdb table lists in-frame clones only, not all of them. Clone size and the V and J calls come from that table; the DNA yielded D and trimming. The sample consists of 99,000 or so clones, around nine tenths of them appearing once. Trimming removed 2 bases at V and 5 bases at J, with 12 bases between. CDR1 and CDR2 (germline): SEHNR, FQNEAQ (reference sequence). The CDR3 has 14 residues. The chain has TRBV7-9 and TRBJ1-1; D may be TRBD1 (5 bases). The sample consisted of peripheral blood. This clonotype originated in a human donor in a cohort sampled during active COVID-19. In DNA form, the CDR3 reads TGTGCCAGCAGCTTAAAAATCAGGGAAACTGAAGCTTTCTTT. Its translation is CASSLKIRETEAFF.